This T cell receptor beta chain was identified during a study of T cell repertoires in cytomegalovirus infection. Overall study: As its CMV epitopes, the study selected recently identified HLA-C-restricted and well-studied HLA-B-restricted targets.

Study conclusions and caveats: Dominating the ex vivo response were HLA-C-restricted CMV-specific TCR beta clonotypes. Accumulated public TCR beta family frequency recognized individuals carrying CMV together with the relevant HLA.

For this clonotype: Its antigen remains unidentified.

The germline V gene encodes CDR1 SEHNR and CDR2 FQNEAQ (reference sequence). Trimming cost V 5 bases and J 3 bases; bases outside gene matches: 19. The CDR3 is made up of 19 amino acids. TCRdb reprocessed the reads with MiXCR, giving one entry per CDR3 protein. The data contain 450,000 to 600,000 distinct CDR3 sequences, around 35% of them seen just once; the ten biggest clones take up roughly a sixth. The chain has TRBV7-9 and TRBJ2-7; 10 bases match TRBD2. The input for sequencing was cultured PBMCs, taken from culture after CMV antigen stimulation. The sequence derives from a human donor in good health (CMV status not recorded). Some clones in this sample may be carry-over from other donors' samples. In DNA form, the CDR3 reads TGTGCCAGCAGCCTCAGCGAAGCGGGAGGGCCCTGGGGGTTCTACGAGCAGTACGTC. This encodes CASSLSEAGGPWGFYEQYV.